Following are 32 T cell receptor beta chains from one sample sequenced in a study of blood T cell repertoires in COVID-19. TCRdb's copy holds only in-frame clones and misses some; the assay was immunoSEQ multiplex PCR. In the table there are some 260,000 clones, 70% to 85% of which are singletons. The sample comprised peripheral blood. Source of these receptors: a woman over 75 with acute or convalescent COVID-19.

The V and J genes are TRBV11-3 and TRBJ2-1; 14 positions match TRBD2. CDR3 length: 15 residues. In germline, CDR1 is SGHNT, CDR2 YENEEA. Trimming at V came to 4 bases and at J to 6 bases, leaving 2 bases not matched to a gene. CDR3 DNA: TGTGCCAGCAGCTCCGGACTAGCGGGAGGCAATGAGCAGTTCTTC. Translated, it gives CASSSGLAGGNEQFF.

The chain recombines TRBV28 with TRBJ2-4; TRBD1 is a possible D gene (5 bases). V dropped 8 bases and J dropped 6 bases, with 11 bases sitting between them. Germline lookup yields CDR1 MDHEN and CDR2 SYDVKM. The CDR3 length is 12 residues. The CDR3 DNA is TGTGCCAGCGACGACAGTTCAAACATTCAGTACTTC. Translation: CASDDSSNIQYF.

This sequence joins TRBV3-1 (or the pseudogene TRBV3-2) and TRBJ1-1; D not certain. This CDR3 comprises 23 residues. V lost 4 bases to trimming and J lost 0 bases, with 36 bases between them. CDR1 and CDR2 from the germline V gene are LGHDT and YNNKEL (reference sequence). Written as DNA, the CDR3 is TGTGCCAGCAGCCCCTTTATAGAAGATCTTGGGCGGAGGAGTACTACAATGAACACTGAAGCTTTCTTT. Translating gives CASSPFIEDLGRRSTTMNTEAFF.

The chain carries TRBV7-2 and TRBJ2-2; perhaps TRBD2 as D (6 bases). The CDR3 is 17 residues long. V was trimmed by 7 bases and J by 0 bases, leaving 18 bases between them. From germline, CDR1 is SGHTA and CDR2 FQGNSA. The CDR3 sequence: CASIPPWRGANTGELFF. The CDR3 DNA is TGTGCCAGCATCCCACCCTGGCGGGGTGCGAACACCGGGGAGCTGTTTTTT.

The rearrangement links TRBV6-1 to TRBJ1-2; TRBD1 is a possible D gene (5 bases). Germline values: CDR1 MNHNS, CDR2 SASEGT. This CDR3 is built from 14 residues. The V gene lost 0 bases and the J gene lost 2 bases, with 7 bases spanning the gap. The CDR3 nucleotides are TGTGCCAGCAGTGAAGCTCGGGGGAACTATGGCTACACCTTC. It yields the protein CASSEARGNYGYTF.

The rearrangement uses TRBV13 and TRBJ1-1; D remains ambiguous. The CDR3 runs 12 residues. The V and J ends lost 3 bases and 5 bases respectively, with 7 bases between them. Germline V gene lookup returns CDR1 PRHDT and CDR2 FYEKMQ (reference sequence). For the CDR3, the DNA is TGTGCCAGCAGCTTGATGGAGACTGAAGCTTTCTTT. Encoded protein: CASSLMETEAFF.

This clone was recorded at least ten times. Here the CDR3 DNA reads TGTGCCAGCAGGACACAGGGGGAGGGGCAGTTCTTC. Encoded protein: CASRTQGEGQFF. The V and J genes are TRBV12-3 or TRBV12-4 and TRBJ2-1; the D gene is possibly TRBD1 (8 bases). The CDR3 sequence is 12 residues long. Trimming stripped 6 bases from V and 12 bases from J, with 15 bases between.

This chain joins TRBV6-4 and TRBJ2-6, with 7 positions matching TRBD2. With 6 bases clipped from V and 2 bases from J, the junction kept 1 base outside the gene matches. The CDR3 is 14 amino acids. Germline CDR1 reads MRHNA; CDR2 reads SNTAGT. The CDR3 protein is CASSREAGANVLTF. In nucleotides, the CDR3 is TGTGCCAGCAGCCGGGAGGCTGGGGCCAACGTCCTGACTTTC.

A word on this clone: One end of the junction varies from germline; a read error may be responsible. The V call is TRBV19, the J call TRBJ2-7; 9 bases match TRBD1. There are 14 residues in the CDR3. Germline CDR1 and CDR2: LNHDA and SQIVND (reference sequence). CDR3 bases: TGTGCCAGTAGTATATCCCCGGGACAGGGACCGGGGAACTTC. Protein product: CASSISPGQGPGNF.

The chain has TRBV9 and TRBJ1-1, with D hard to call. V was shortened by 4 bases and J by 3 bases, with 13 bases between the two germline ends. The CDR3 consists of 14 residues. Per the germline V gene, CDR1 is SGDLS and CDR2 is YYNGEE. CDR3 residues: CASSRRGWDTEAFF. DNA for the CDR3: TGTGCCAGCAGCCGTAGAGGGTGGGACACTGAAGCTTTCTTT.

The V call is TRBV7-6, the J call TRBJ2-2; no firm D call. The ends were cut back, 3 bases at V and 5 bases at J, with 7 bases in the middle. The CDR3 contains 13 residues. Germline-derived CDR1 and CDR2 are SGHVS and FNYEAQ. The CDR3 is CASSFSPTGELFF. The DNA of the CDR3 is TGTGCCAGCAGCTTTAGTCCAACCGGGGAGCTGTTTTTT.

V is TRBV6-5 and J is TRBJ2-5; a weak D match, TRBD2 (6 bases). CDR3 length: 16 residues. V was pared by 2 bases and J by 5 bases, with 18 bases between. The germline V gene encodes CDR1 MNHEY and CDR2 SVGAGI. Here the CDR3 reads CASSYGEEGPSETQYF. In nucleotides, the CDR3 is TGTGCCAGCAGTTACGGGGAGGAGGGGCCTTCGGAGACCCAGTACTTC.

The chain carries TRBV5-1 and TRBJ2-5; possible D gene TRBD2, 6 bases. This CDR3 comprises 16 residues. The germline V and J ends were trimmed by 2 bases and 1 base, with 15 bases remaining between them. Germline CDR1 is SGHRS and CDR2 is YFSETQ. The CDR3 reads CASSLVGNGGQETQYF. In DNA, the CDR3 is TGCGCCAGCAGCTTAGTGGGGAACGGGGGCCAAGAGACCCAGTACTTC.

V gene TRBV6-5 combines with J gene TRBJ2-1; possible D gene TRBD1, 5 bases. V shed 6 bases and J shed 6 bases, with 15 bases lying between them. Germline lookup yields CDR1 MNHEY and CDR2 SVGAGI. The CDR3 has 14 amino acids. The CDR3 spells CASRTPGHLNEQFF. CDR3 in DNA: TGTGCCAGCAGGACTCCAGGACACCTCAATGAGCAGTTCTTC.

The V call is TRBV5-4, the J call TRBJ2-2; 8 bases are a match to TRBD1. Per germline, CDR1 SGHNT and CDR2 YYREEE (reference sequence). The CDR3 is 17 amino acids. The ends lost 0 bases at V and 4 bases at J; junction bases unmatched: 8. CDR3 bases: TGTGCCAGCAGCTTGGATGTTTCAGGGGGCGTCACCGGGGAGCTGTTTTTT. This codes for CASSLDVSGGVTGELFF.

This clone was detected a few times. The chain combines TRBV7-9 with TRBJ1-1, with TRBD1 identical over 7 bases. This CDR3 region has 13 residues. Per the germline V gene, CDR1 is SEHNR and CDR2 is FQNEAQ (reference sequence). J lost 11 bases, V lost 5 bases, and 11 bases had no gene match. The CDR3 region is CASSPDRGQMAFF. The DNA for the CDR3 is TGTGCCAGCAGCCCTGATCGGGGACAGATGGCTTTCTTT.

The J gene is TRBJ2-4, the V gene TRBV6-5; 8 nucleotides align to TRBD2. CDR1 is MNHEY and CDR2 is SVGAGI in the germline V gene. CDR3 length: 15 residues. After removal of 6 bases from V and 3 bases from J, the junction contained 7 bases not matched to a gene. The CDR3, as DNA: TGTGCCAGCAGCTCCGGGGGGGCGGGCAAAAACATTCAGTACTTC. Translating gives CASSSGGAGKNIQYF.

The chain links TRBV7-3 to TRBJ2-7; D unclear. The CDR3 contains 14 residues. CDR1 SGHTA and CDR2 FQGTGA come from the germline V gene. The V end lost 2 bases, the J end lost 0 bases, and 8 bases lay between the germline ends. CDR3 sequence reads: CASSLGSGSYEQYF. CDR3 coding DNA: TGTGCCAGCAGCTTAGGATCAGGCTCCTACGAGCAGTACTTC. Based on the CDR3 plus reference TRBV7-3 and TRBJ2-7, the full variable domain is GAGVSQTPSNKVTEKGKYVELRCDPISGHTALYWYRQSLGQGPEFLIYFQGTGAADDSGLPNDRFFAVRPEGSVSTLKIQRTERGDSAVYLCASSLGSGSYEQYFGPGTRLTVT.

The CDR3 reads CASSLAKGQGLGGYTF. CDR3 DNA sequence: TGTGCCAGCAGCTTAGCAAAGGGACAGGGTTTGGGCGGCTACACCTTC. The chain has TRBV5-6 and TRBJ1-2, with TRBD1 matching over 9 bases. The J segment lost 8 bases and the V segment lost 2 bases, leaving 13 bases of the junction unmatched. The CDR3 is 16 amino acids. The V gene's germline CDR1 is SGHDT and CDR2 YYEEEE.

This clone is a singleton in its sample. The chain combines TRBV6-6 with TRBJ1-1; TRBD1 matches 7 bases. V lost 2 bases, J lost 5 bases, and 8 bases stayed unmatched. From germline, CDR1 is MNHNY and CDR2 SVGAGI (reference sequence). There are 15 residues in the CDR3. The CDR3 nucleotides read TGTGCCAGCAGTTACGAGGGGGCCGGAAAAACTGAAGCTTTCTTT. Amino acid sequence: CASSYEGAGKTEAFF.

The chain has TRBV28 and TRBJ1-2, with 10 bases matching TRBD1. The CDR3 is 14 amino acids. Germline V CDR1 and CDR2: MDHEN, SYDVKM. After removal of 5 bases from V and 6 bases from J, the junction contained 6 bases not matched to a gene. The CDR3 region has the DNA TGTGCCAGCAGTCACCTGGACAGGGGGGATGGCTACACCTTC. Its translation is CASSHLDRGDGYTF.

The chain uses TRBV7-9 and TRBJ1-6, with a weak D call TRBD1 (6 bases). The CDR3 is 14 amino acids. Per the germline V gene, CDR1 is SEHNR and CDR2 is FQNEAQ (reference sequence). V lost 2 bases, J lost 7 bases, and 9 bases lay in between. The DNA for the CDR3 is TGTGCCAGCAGCTTACTGGGGGCAAATTCACCCCTCCACTTT. Its protein product is CASSLLGANSPLHF.

The DNA of the CDR3 is TGTGCCAGTAGTGTCGAAACCAGGAGGTATAATTCACCCCTCCACTTT. This translates into CASSVETRRYNSPLHF. The rearrangement joins TRBV19 to TRBJ1-6, with no clear D. This CDR3 is built from 16 residues. V lost 5 bases, J lost 4 bases, and 15 bases lay in between. From germline, CDR1 is LNHDA and CDR2 SQIVND (reference sequence). The complete variable domain, with remaining parts taken from reference TRBV19 and TRBJ1-6, reads DGGITQSPKYLFRKEGQNVTLSCEQNLNHDAMYWYRQDPGQGLRLIYYSQIVNDFQKGDIAEGYSVSREKKESFPLTVTSAQKNPTAFYLCASSVETRRYNSPLHFGNGTRLTVT.

The rearrangement joins TRBV4-1 to TRBJ1-2; a possible D gene is TRBD1 (5 bases). V lost 1 base and J lost 4, with 10 bases in between. CDR1 and CDR2 from the germline V gene are MGHRA and YSYEKL. This CDR3 contains 14 residues. The CDR3 coding sequence is TGCGCCAGCAGCCAAGCAGCAGGGATCTATGGCTACACCTTC. It yields the protein CASSQAAGIYGYTF.

The V and J genes are TRBV19 and TRBJ1-5, with 9 positions matching TRBD1. The CDR3 extends over 19 amino acids. The ends lost 1 base at V and 0 bases at J; junction bases unmatched: 10. Looked up from germline, CDR1 is LNHDA and CDR2 is SQIVND (reference sequence). The CDR3 loop is CASSIAPGQGPYSNQPQHF. For the CDR3, the DNA is TGTGCCAGTAGTATAGCCCCGGGACAGGGACCCTATAGCAATCAGCCCCAGCATTTT. Drawing the rest from reference TRBV19 and TRBJ1-5, the complete variable domain is DGGITQSPKYLFRKEGQNVTLSCEQNLNHDAMYWYRQDPGQGLRLIYYSQIVNDFQKGDIAEGYSVSREKKESFPLTVTSAQKNPTAFYLCASSIAPGQGPYSNQPQHFGDGTRLSIL.

V usage is TRBV3-1 (or the pseudogene TRBV3-2) and J usage is TRBJ1-2; 8 bases fit TRBD1. J was trimmed by 6 bases and V by 0 bases; bases with no gene match: 6. There are 15 residues in the CDR3. Looked up from germline, CDR1 is LGHDT and CDR2 is YNNKEL (reference sequence). CDR3 coding DNA: TGTGCCAGCAGCCAAGACACGGACAGGGTTAATGGCTACACCTTC. Amino acids: CASSQDTDRVNGYTF.

The chain employs TRBV11-3 and TRBJ2-5; TRBD1 aligns across 7 bases. Germline V gene lookup returns CDR1 SGHNT and CDR2 YENEEA. The V gene end was trimmed by 3 bases and the J gene end by 1 base; junction bases not matched to a gene: 5. This CDR3 comprises 15 residues. CDR3 amino acids: CASSFGTAFQETQYF. CDR3 coding DNA: TGTGCCAGCAGCTTCGGGACAGCCTTCCAAGAGACCCAGTACTTC.

The chain has TRBV4-1 and TRBJ2-3, with TRBD2 matching 10 bases. Per germline, CDR1 MGHRA and CDR2 YSYEKL. The CDR3 runs to 14 residues. The junction had 3 bases not matched to a gene; V was cut back by 4 bases and J by 5 bases. CDR3 region: CASSPGLAQDTQYF. CDR3 coding DNA: TGCGCCAGCAGCCCGGGACTAGCGCAAGATACGCAGTATTTT.

The chain recombines TRBV19 with TRBJ1-5, with 9 bases aligning to TRBD1. The germline V gene has CDR1 LNHDA and CDR2 SQIVND (reference sequence). Losses at the gene ends were 1 base for V and 4 bases for J; bases not matched to a gene: 8. CDR3 length: 17 residues. CDR3 amino acids: CASSIAGTGIGNQPQHF. As DNA, the CDR3 is TGTGCCAGTAGTATAGCCGGGACAGGGATAGGTAATCAGCCCCAGCATTTT.

The chain combines TRBV6-6 with TRBJ1-4, with 7 positions matching TRBD1. The CDR3 sequence is 15 residues long. V was clipped by 4 bases and J by 8 bases; unmatched bases: 10. Germline CDR1 is MNHNY and CDR2 is SVGAGI (reference sequence). This chain's CDR3 is CASSSNYRGEEKLFF. CDR3 sequence (DNA): TGTGCCAGCAGTTCCAATTACAGGGGTGAGGAAAAACTGTTTTTT.

The chain combines TRBV7-2 with TRBJ2-4; perhaps TRBD1 as D (5 bases). The CDR3 contains 14 residues. Germline assignment: CDR1 SGHTA and CDR2 FQGNSA. The V end was cut by 4 bases, the J end by 2 bases, with 9 bases between. The CDR3 loop is CASSSDMSKNIQYF. CDR3 DNA sequence: TGTGCCAGCAGCTCGGACATGTCCAAAAACATTCAGTACTTC.

The chain has TRBV18 and TRBJ2-1, with D tentatively TRBD2 (6 bases). V dropped 6 bases and J dropped 7 bases, with 13 bases sitting between them. The germline CDR1 and CDR2 sequences are KGHSH and LQKENI. There are 13 residues in the CDR3. The CDR3 protein is CASSNFGGNEQFF. The CDR3 nucleotides read TGTGCCAGCTCCAATTTTGGGGGGAATGAGCAGTTCTTC.